This T cell receptor beta chain was retrieved from a study of blood T cell repertoires in COVID-19. Across the study: Sites in the United States, Italy and Spain provided acute and convalescent COVID-19 samples.

The Seattle patients joined while their infection was active and were tracked longitudinally afterward. V shed 4 bases and J 7 bases; nucleotides not matched to a gene: 8. The CDR3 consists of 15 residues. Germline V CDR1 and CDR2: ENHRY, SYGVKD. The repertoire was sequenced with immunoSEQ multiplex PCR; TCRdb's copy has only in-frame clones and lacks some. The table records roughly 290,000 clones, about 80% of them present only once. The rearrangement joins TRBV10-3 to TRBJ2-1, with 9 bases matching TRBD2. The TCR was taken from a person aged 65-85 years with COVID-19, enrolled during active disease. Material: peripheral blood. The CDR3 sequence: CAISGASGIRNEQFF. The DNA for the CDR3 is TGTGCCATCAGTGGGGCTAGCGGGATTCGTAATGAGCAGTTCTTC.